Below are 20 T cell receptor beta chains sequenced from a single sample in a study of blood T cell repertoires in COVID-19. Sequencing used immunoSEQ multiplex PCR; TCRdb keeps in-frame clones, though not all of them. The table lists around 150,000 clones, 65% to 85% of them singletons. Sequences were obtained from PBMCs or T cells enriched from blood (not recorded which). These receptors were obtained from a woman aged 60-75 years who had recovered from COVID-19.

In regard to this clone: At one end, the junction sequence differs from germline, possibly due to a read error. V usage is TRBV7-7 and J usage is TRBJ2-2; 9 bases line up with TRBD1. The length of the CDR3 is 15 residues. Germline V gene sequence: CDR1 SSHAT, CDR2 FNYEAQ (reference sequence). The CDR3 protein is CASSLQGAETGELFF. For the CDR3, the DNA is TGTGCTAGCAGCCTACAGGGGGCTGAAACCGGGGAGCTGTTTTTT.

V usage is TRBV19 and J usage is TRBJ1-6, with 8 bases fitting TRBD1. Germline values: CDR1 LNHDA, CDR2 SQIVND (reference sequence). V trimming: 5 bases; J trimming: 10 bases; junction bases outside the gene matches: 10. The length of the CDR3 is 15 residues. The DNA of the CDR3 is TGTGCCAGTAGTGAGCAGGGGGCGCGCCGGTCACCCCTCCACTTT. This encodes CASSEQGARRSPLHF. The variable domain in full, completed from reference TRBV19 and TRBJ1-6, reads DGGITQSPKYLFRKEGQNVTLSCEQNLNHDAMYWYRQDPGQGLRLIYYSQIVNDFQKGDIAEGYSVSREKKESFPLTVTSAQKNPTAFYLCASSEQGARRSPLHFGNGTRLTVT.

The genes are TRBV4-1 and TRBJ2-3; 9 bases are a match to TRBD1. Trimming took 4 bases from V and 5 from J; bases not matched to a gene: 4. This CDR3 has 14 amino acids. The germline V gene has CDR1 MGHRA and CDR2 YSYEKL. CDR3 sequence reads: CASSRWTGEDTQYF. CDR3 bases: TGCGCCAGCAGCCGATGGACAGGGGAAGATACGCAGTATTTT.

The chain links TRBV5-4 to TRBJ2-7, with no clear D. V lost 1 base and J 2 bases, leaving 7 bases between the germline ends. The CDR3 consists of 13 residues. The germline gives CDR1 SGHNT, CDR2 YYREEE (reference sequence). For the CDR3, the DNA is TGTGCCAGCAGCTTGCACAGAACCTACGAGCAGTACTTC. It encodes CASSLHRTYEQYF.

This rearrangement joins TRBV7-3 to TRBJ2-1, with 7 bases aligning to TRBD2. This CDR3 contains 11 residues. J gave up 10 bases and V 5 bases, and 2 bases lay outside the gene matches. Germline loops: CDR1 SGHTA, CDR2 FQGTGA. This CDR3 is CASSSGAEQFF. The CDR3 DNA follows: TGTGCCAGCAGCAGCGGGGCGGAGCAGTTCTTC.

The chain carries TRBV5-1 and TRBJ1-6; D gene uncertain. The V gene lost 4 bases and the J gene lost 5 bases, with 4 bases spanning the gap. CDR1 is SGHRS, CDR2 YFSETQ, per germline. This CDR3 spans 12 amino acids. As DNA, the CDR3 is TGCGCCAGCAGCGTTAATAATTCACCCCTCCACTTT. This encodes CASSVNNSPLHF.

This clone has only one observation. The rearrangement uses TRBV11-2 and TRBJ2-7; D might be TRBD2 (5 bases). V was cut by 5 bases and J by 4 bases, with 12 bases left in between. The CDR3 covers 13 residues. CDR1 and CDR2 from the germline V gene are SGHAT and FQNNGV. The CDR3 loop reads CASSPQTGYEQYF. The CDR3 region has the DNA TGTGCCAGCAGCCCCCAAACGGGGTACGAGCAGTACTTC.

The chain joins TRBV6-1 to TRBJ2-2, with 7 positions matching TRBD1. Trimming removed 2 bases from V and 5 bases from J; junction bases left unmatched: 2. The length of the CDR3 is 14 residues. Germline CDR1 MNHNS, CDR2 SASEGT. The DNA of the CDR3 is TGTGCCAGCAGTGAAAGGGGGCGAACCGGGGAGCTGTTTTTT. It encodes CASSERGRTGELFF.

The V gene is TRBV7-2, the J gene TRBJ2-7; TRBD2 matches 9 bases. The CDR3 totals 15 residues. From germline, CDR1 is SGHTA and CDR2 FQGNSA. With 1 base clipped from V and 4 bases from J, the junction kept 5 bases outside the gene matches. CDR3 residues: CASSLEGGRGYEQYF. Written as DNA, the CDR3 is TGTGCCAGCAGCTTAGAGGGCGGGAGGGGATACGAGCAGTACTTC.

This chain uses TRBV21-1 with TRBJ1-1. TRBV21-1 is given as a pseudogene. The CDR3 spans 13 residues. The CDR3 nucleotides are TGTGCCAGCAGCTCACGGAGGAACACTGAAGCTTTCTTT. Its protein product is CASSSRRNTEAFF.

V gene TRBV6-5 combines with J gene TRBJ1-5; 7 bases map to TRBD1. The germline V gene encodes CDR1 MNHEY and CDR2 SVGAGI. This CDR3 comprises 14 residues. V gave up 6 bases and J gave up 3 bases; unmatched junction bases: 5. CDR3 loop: CASSPTGNNQPQHF. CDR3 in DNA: TGTGCCAGCAGCCCGACAGGGAACAATCAGCCCCAGCATTTT.

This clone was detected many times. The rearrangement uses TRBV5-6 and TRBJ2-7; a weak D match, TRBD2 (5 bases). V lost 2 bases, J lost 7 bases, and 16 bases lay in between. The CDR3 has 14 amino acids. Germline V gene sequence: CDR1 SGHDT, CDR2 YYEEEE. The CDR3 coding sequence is TGTGCCAGCAGCTTTGGCGAGTACCGGGGTGAGCAGTACTTC. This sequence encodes CASSFGEYRGEQYF.

The CDR3 sequence is CASSVAQGPGNTIYF. DNA of the CDR3: TGTGCCAGCAGCGTAGCCCAGGGGCCAGGAAACACCATATATTTT. The chain couples TRBV9 to TRBJ1-3; TRBD1 is a possible D gene (6 bases). The V and J ends lost 0 bases and 4 bases respectively, with 11 bases between them. The CDR3 loop spans 15 amino acids. Germline loops: CDR1 SGDLS, CDR2 YYNGEE. Looking up the rest from reference TRBV9 and TRBJ1-3 gives the full variable domain: DSGVTQTPKHLITATGQRVTLRCSPRSGDLSVYWYQQSLDQGLQFLIQYYNGEERAKGNILERFSAQQFPDLHSELNLSSLELGDSALYFCASSVAQGPGNTIYFGEGSWLTVV.

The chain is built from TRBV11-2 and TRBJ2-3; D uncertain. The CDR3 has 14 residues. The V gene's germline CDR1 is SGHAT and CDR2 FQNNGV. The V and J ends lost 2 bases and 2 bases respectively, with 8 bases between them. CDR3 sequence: CASSLQDPTDTQYF. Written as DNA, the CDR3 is TGTGCCAGCAGCTTACAGGATCCCACAGATACGCAGTATTTT.

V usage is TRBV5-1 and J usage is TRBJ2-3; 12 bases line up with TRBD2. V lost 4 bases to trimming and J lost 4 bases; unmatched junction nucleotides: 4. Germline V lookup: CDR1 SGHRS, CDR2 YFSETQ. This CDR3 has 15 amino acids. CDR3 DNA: TGCGCCAGCAGCCTGAGGACTAGCGGGGCAGATACGCAGTATTTT. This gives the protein CASSLRTSGADTQYF. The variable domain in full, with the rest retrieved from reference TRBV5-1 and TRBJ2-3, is KAGVTQTPRYLIKTRGQQVTLSCSPISGHRSVSWYQQTPGQGLQFLFEYFSETQRNKGNFPGRFSGRQFSNSRSEMNVSTLELGDSALYLCASSLRTSGADTQYFGPGTRLTVL.

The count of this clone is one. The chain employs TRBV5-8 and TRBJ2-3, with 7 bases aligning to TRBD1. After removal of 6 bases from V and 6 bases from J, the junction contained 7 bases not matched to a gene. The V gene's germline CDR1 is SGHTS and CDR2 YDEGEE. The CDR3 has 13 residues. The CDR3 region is CASNQGVRDTQYF. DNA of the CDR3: TGTGCCAGCAACCAGGGGGTTCGTGATACGCAGTATTTT.

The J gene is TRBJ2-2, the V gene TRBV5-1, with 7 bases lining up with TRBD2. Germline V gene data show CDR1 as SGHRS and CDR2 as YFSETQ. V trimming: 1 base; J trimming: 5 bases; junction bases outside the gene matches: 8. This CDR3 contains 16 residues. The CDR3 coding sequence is TGCGCCAGCAGCTTGTTTGCGGGAGTAGAAACCGGGGAGCTGTTTTTT. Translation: CASSLFAGVETGELFF.

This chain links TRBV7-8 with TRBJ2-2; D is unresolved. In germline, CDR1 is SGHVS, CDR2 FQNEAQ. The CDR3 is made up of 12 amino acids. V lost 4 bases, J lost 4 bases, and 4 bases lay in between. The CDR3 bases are TGTGCCAGCAGCTCATTCACCGGGGAGCTGTTTTTT. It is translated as CASSSFTGELFF.

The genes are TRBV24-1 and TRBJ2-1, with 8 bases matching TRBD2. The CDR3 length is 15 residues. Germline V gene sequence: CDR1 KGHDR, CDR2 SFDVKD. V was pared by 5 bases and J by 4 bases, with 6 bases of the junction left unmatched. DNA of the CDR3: TGTGCCACCAGTGTCGGCGGGGGGCCTTACAATGAGCAGTTCTTC. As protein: CATSVGGGPYNEQFF.

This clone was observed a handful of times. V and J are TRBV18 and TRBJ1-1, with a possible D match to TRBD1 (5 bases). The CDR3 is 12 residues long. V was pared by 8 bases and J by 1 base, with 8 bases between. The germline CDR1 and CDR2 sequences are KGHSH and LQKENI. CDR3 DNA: TGTGCCAGCCAAACAGGGAACACTGAAGCTTTCTTT. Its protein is CASQTGNTEAFF.